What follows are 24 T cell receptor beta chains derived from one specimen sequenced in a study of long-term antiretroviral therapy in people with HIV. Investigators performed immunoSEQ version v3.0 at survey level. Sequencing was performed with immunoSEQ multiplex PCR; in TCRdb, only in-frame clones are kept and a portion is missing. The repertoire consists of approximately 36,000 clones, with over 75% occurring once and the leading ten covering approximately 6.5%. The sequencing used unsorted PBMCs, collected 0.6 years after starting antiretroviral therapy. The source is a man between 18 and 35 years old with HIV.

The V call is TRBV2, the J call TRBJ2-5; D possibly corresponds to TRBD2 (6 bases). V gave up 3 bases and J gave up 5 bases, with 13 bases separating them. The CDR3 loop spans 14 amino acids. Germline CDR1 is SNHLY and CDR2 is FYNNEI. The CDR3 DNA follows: TGTGCCAGCAGTGACCCGACTAGTAACGAGACCCAGTACTTC. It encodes CASSDPTSNETQYF.

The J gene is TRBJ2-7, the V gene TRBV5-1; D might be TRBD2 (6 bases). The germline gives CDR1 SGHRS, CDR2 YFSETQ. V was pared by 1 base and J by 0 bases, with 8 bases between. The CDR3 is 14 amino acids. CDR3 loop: CASSLFSGSYEQYF. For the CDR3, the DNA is TGCGCCAGCAGCTTGTTTAGCGGCTCCTACGAGCAGTACTTC.

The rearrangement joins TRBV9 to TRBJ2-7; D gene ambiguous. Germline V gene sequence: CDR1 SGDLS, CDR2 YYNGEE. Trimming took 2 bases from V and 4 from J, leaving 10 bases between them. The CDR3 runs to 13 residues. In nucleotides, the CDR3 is TGTGCCAGCAGCGTCCGTGTGGGGTACGAGCAGTACTTC. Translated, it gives CASSVRVGYEQYF.

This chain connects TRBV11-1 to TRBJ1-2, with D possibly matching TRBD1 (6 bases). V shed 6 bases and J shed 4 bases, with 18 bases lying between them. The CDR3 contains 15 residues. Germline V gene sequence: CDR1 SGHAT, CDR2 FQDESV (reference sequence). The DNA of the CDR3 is TGTGCCAGCAGTCAAACCTACAGGGACGGCTATGGCTACACCTTC. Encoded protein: CASSQTYRDGYGYTF.

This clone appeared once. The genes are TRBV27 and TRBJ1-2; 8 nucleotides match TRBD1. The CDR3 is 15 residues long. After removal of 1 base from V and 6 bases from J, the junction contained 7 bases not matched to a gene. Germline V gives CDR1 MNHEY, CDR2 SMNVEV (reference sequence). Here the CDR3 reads CASSLLAGGNNGYTF. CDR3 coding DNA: TGTGCCAGCAGTTTATTAGCAGGGGGCAATAATGGCTACACCTTC.

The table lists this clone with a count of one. Here the CDR3 DNA reads TGTGCCAGCAGCGTAGACGGTGGGACAGATACGCAGTATTTT. It specifies CASSVDGGTDTQYF. V gene TRBV9 combines with J gene TRBJ2-3; D gene unclear. The CDR3 is made up of 14 amino acids. V was cut by 0 bases and J by 3 bases, with 8 bases left in between. Germline loops: CDR1 SGDLS, CDR2 YYNGEE.

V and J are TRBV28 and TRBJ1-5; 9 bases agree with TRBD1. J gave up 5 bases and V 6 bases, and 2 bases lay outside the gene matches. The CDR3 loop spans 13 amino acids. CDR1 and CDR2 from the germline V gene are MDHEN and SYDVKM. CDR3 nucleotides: TGTGCCAGCAGATGGACAGGGGATCAGCCCCAGCATTTT. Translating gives CASRWTGDQPQHF.

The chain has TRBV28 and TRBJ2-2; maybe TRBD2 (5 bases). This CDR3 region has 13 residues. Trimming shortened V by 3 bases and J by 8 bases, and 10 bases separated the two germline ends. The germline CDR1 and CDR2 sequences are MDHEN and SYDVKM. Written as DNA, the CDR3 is TGTGCCAGCAGTTTGGGGAGATCTGGGGAGCTGTTTTTT. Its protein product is CASSLGRSGELFF. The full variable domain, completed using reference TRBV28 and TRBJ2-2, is DVKVTQSSRYLVKRTGEKVFLECVQDMDHENMFWYRQDPGLGLRLIYFSYDVKMKEKGDIPEGYSVSREKKERFSLILESASTNQTSMYLCASSLGRSGELFFGEGSRLTVL.

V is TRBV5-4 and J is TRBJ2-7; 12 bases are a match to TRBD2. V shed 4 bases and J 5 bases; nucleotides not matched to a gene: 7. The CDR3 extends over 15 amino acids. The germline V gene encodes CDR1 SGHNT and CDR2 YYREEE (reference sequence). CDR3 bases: TGTGCCAGCAGCGGAGGACTAGCGGGATCGAACGAGCAGTACTTC. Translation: CASSGGLAGSNEQYF.

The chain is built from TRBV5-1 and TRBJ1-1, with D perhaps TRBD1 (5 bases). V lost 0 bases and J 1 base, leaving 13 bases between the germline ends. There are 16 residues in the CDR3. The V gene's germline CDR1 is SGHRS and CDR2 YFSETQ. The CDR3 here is CASSLGGRVKNTEAFF. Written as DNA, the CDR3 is TGCGCCAGCAGCTTGGGGGGGAGGGTAAAGAACACTGAAGCTTTCTTT.

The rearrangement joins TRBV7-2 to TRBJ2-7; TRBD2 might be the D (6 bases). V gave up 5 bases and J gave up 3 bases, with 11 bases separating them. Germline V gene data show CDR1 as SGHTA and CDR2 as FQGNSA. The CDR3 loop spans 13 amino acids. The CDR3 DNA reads TGTGCCAGCAGCGGTAGCGGAAACTACGAGCAGTACTTC. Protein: CASSGSGNYEQYF.

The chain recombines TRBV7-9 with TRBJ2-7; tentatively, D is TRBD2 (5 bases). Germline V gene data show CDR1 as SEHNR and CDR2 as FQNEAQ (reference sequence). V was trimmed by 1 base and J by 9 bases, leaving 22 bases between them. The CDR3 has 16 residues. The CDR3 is CASSLGGWGSLRVQYF. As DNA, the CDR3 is TGTGCCAGCAGCTTAGGAGGGTGGGGATCCCTACGAGTGCAGTACTTC. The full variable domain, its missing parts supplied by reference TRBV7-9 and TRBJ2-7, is DTGVSQNPRHKITKRGQNVTFRCDPISEHNRLYWYRQTLGQGPEFLTYFQNEAQLEKSRLLSDRFSAERPKGSFSTLEIQRTEQGDSAMYLCASSLGGWGSLRVQYFGPGTRLTVT.

In DNA, the CDR3 is TGTGCCAGCAGCTTAGTATTTGGACTAGCGGGCTACGAGCAGTACTTC. The encoded protein is CASSLVFGLAGYEQYF. The genes are TRBV7-8 and TRBJ2-7; 11 bases agree with TRBD2. The V gene's germline CDR1 is SGHVS and CDR2 FQNEAQ. The CDR3 covers 16 residues. The V and J ends lost 1 base and 3 bases, in that order; junction bases with no gene match: 5.

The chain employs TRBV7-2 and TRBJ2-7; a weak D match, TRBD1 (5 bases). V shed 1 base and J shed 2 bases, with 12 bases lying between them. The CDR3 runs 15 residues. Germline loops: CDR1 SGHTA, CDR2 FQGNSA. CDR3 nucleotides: TGTGCCAGCAGCTTAGGGCGGACAACCACCTACGAGCAGTACTTC. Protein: CASSLGRTTTYEQYF.

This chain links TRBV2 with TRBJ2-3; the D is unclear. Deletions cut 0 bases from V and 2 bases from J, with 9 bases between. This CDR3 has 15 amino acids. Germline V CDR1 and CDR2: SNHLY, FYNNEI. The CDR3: CASSEAGTPTDTQYF. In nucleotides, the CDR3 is TGTGCCAGCAGTGAAGCTGGAACCCCCACAGATACGCAGTATTTT.

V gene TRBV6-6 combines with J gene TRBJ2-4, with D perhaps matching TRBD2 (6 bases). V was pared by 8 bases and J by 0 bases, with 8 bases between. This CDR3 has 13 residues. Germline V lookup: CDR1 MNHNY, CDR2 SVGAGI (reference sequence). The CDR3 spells CASWGVAKNIQYF. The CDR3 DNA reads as TGTGCCAGCTGGGGGGTAGCCAAAAACATTCAGTACTTC.

CDR3 sequence (DNA): TGTGCCAGCAGTGTGGGGGGAGCTAACTATGGCTACACCTTC. Protein: CASSVGGANYGYTF. J is TRBJ1-2 and V is TRBV6-1; the D gene is possibly TRBD1 (5 bases). The CDR3 spans 14 residues. The germline V and J ends were trimmed by 4 bases and 0 bases, with 9 bases remaining between them. Germline values: CDR1 MNHNS, CDR2 SASEGT.

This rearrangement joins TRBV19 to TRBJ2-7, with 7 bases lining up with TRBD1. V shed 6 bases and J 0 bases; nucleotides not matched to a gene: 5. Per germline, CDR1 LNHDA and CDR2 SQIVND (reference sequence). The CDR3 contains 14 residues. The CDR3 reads CASSLQGSSYEQYF. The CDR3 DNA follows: TGTGCCAGTAGCCTACAGGGGAGCTCCTACGAGCAGTACTTC.

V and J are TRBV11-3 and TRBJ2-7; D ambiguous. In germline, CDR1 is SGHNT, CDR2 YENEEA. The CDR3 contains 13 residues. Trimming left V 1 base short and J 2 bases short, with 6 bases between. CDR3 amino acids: CASSLGGTYEQYF. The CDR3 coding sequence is TGTGCCAGCAGCTTAGGGGGAACCTACGAGCAGTACTTC.

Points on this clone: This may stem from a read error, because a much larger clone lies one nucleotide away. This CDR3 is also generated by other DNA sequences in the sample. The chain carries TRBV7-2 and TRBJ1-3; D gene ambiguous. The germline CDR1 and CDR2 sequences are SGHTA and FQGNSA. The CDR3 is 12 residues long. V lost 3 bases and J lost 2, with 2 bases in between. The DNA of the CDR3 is TGTGCCAGCAGCTTGACTGGAAACACCATATATTTT. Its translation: CASSLTGNTIYF. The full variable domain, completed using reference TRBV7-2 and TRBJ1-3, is GAGVSQSPSNKVTEKGKDVELRCDPISGHTALYWYRQSLGQGLEFLIYFQGNSAPDKSGLPSDRFSAERTGGSVSTLTIQRTQQEDSAVYLCASSLTGNTIYFGEGSWLTVV.

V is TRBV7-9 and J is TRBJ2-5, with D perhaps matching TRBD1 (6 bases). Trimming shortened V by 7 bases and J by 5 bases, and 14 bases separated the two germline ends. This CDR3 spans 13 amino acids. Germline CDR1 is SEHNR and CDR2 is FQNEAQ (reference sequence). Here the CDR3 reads CASTLRGWETQYF. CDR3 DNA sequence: TGTGCCAGCACCCTGAGGGGGTGGGAGACCCAGTACTTC.

CDR3 nucleotides: TGTGCCAGCAGCCCCGGGGTCGGGAGCGAGCAGTACTTC. Its protein is CASSPGVGSEQYF. This chain links TRBV5-6 with TRBJ2-7; tentatively, D is TRBD2 (6 bases). In germline, CDR1 is SGHDT, CDR2 YYEEEE. The CDR3 is 13 residues long. V lost 4 bases and J lost 6, with 14 bases in between.

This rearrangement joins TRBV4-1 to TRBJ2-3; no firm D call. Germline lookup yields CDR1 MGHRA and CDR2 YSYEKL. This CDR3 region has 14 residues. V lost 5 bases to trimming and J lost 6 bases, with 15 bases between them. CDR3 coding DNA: TGCGCCAGCAGCTACTTCAGAGCGACGGATACGCAGTATTTT. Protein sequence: CASSYFRATDTQYF.

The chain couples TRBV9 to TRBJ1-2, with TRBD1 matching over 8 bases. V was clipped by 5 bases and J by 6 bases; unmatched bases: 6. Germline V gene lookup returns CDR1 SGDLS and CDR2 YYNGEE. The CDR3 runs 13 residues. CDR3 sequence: CASSDGQGNGYTF. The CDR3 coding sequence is TGTGCCAGCAGTGACGGACAGGGAAATGGCTACACCTTC.